A selection of T cell receptor beta chains follows, all from one sample in a study of sequential checkpoint blockade in melanoma. Repertoires were generated with immunoSEQ multiplex PCR, while TCRdb's copy carries only in-frame clones and drops some. The data contain 20,000 to 25,000 clones, 65% to 75% of them singletons. Specimen: CD8+ T cells sorted from blood (inferred from file names), collected from a patient given nivolumab and ipilimumab in sequence. The receptors derive from a human donor with melanoma. Each CDR3 is given with its conserved first and last residue. The D gene is left open where the match is weak. Size values are once, few and many counts, or a class for expanded clones, and some rows have none.

J	V	size	D	DNA	CDR3
TRBJ2-1	TRBV7-9	once	TRBD2	TGTGCCAGCAGCTTAGGGACTAGCAACAATGAGCAGTTCTTC	CASSLGTSNNEQFF
TRBJ1-1	TRBV7-9	NA	TRBD1	TGTGCCAGCAGTGTGGGACAGGGGGCAGGTGAAGCTTTCTTT	CASSVGQGAGEAFF
TRBJ1-6	TRBV5-6	medium-sized	TRBD1	TGTGCCAGCAGCGCCGGACAGGGCAATTCACCCCTCCACTTT	CASSAGQGNSPLHF
TRBJ2-2	TRBV6-6	NA	NA	TGTGCCAGCAAGGCAGGGGAACCCGGGGAGCTGTTTTTT	CASKAGEPGELFF
TRBJ2-7	TRBV4-3	NA	NA	TGCGCCAGCAGCCAACAGCAGGGTTCCTACGAGCAGTACTTC	CASSQQQGSYEQYF
TRBJ1-5	TRBV27	NA	NA	TGTGCCAGCGGGCCGGGGGATGCCATAAGTCAGCCCCAGCATTTT	CASGPGDAISQPQHF
TRBJ1-1	TRBV10-2	NA	TRBD1	TGCGCCAGCAGTCGGACAGGGAGCAGTGAAGCTTTCTTT	CASSRTGSSEAFF
TRBJ2-3	TRBV7-3	NA	TRBD1	TGTGCCAGCAGCTACTCGAGGACAGGTTTCACAGATACGCAGTATTTT	CASSYSRTGFTDTQYF
TRBJ2-3	TRBV13	NA	TRBD2	TGTGCCAGCAGCTCTCGGGGGGGGAGGGATACGCAGTATTTT	CASSSRGGRDTQYF
TRBJ1-1	TRBV5-6	NA	NA	TGTGCCAGCAGCTTGGGTGGCAGTACTGAAGCTTTCTTT	CASSLGGSTEAFF
TRBJ1-1	TRBV5-6	NA	TRBD1	TGTGCCAGCAGCCTCAGGACAGGCTGGACTGAAGCTTTCTTT	CASSLRTGWTEAFF
TRBJ1-5	TRBV28	few	NA	TGTGCCAGCAGTCTGGGCCTGTATAGCAATCAGCCCCAGCATTTT	CASSLGLYSNQPQHF
TRBJ2-1	TRBV5-1	NA	NA	TGCGCCAGCAGCTTGGCCGGGGGTGTAGTCTTC	CASSLAGGVVF
TRBJ1-6	TRBV1	NA	NA	TGCAAGGAGGCAGCCAAGATCTTAAGGGGGAAGTATAATTCACCCCTCCACTTT	CKEAAKILRGKYNSPLHF
TRBJ1-3	TRBV28	medium-sized	NA	TGTGCCAGCACCGCCCTTGAGGGAAATGCTGGAAACACCATATATTTT	CASTALEGNAGNTIYF
TRBJ2-7	TRBV6-6	NA	TRBD2	TGTGCCAGCAGTGCGGGGGGCATTGGCGAGCAGTACTTC	CASSAGGIGEQYF
TRBJ2-1	TRBV7-3	NA	TRBD2	TGTGCCAGCAGCTTAAGGGGGGGTGAGCAGTTCTTC	CASSLRGGEQFF
TRBJ2-7	TRBV4-1	NA	TRBD1	TGCGCCAGCAGCCAAGGACAGGGAAAGGTCTACGAGCAGTACTTC	CASSQGQGKVYEQYF
TRBJ1-2	TRBV5-4	NA	NA	TGTGCCAGCAGCTTCCGGGGGGCGAGCTATGGCTACACCTTC	CASSFRGASYGYTF
TRBJ2-2	TRBV6-5	NA	NA	TGTGCCAGCAGGTTAGAGGACAGTTACACCGGGGAGCTGTTTTTT	CASRLEDSYTGELFF
TRBJ2-1	TRBV9	NA	NA	TGTGCCAGCAGCGTAACAGACTCCTACAATGAGCAGTTCTTC	CASSVTDSYNEQFF
TRBJ1-4	TRBV13	NA	NA	TGTGCCAGCAGCTCGCCGGGGGGGGGTCCAGATGAAAAACTGTTTTTT	CASSSPGGGPDEKLFF
TRBJ1-1	TRBV5-5	NA	NA	TGTGCCAGCAGCTTAAAATACGGTGAAGCTTTCTTT	CASSLKYGEAFF
TRBJ1-4	TRBV2	NA	TRBD1	TGTGCCAGCAGAGGACAGGGGCCAACTAATGAAAAACTGTTTTTT	CASRGQGPTNEKLFF
TRBJ1-2	TRBV5-4	NA	TRBD1	TGTGCCAGCAGCTCCGGGACAGGGATTCATGGCTACACCTTC	CASSSGTGIHGYTF
TRBJ2-1	TRBV28	NA	NA	TGTGCCAGCAGTCCGATCTCGGTGGACATATACAATGAGCAGTTCTTC	CASSPISVDIYNEQFF
TRBJ2-2	TRBV7-9	NA	NA	TGTGCCAGCACCCCTGTGACCGGGAAGCTGTTTTTT	CASTPVTGKLFF
TRBJ2-7	TRBV7-8	NA	NA	TGTGCCAGCAGCCCCGGCCCTCGCGGGCCCTACGAGCAGTACTTC	CASSPGPRGPYEQYF
TRBJ2-1	TRBV4-2	NA	TRBD2	TGTGCCAGCAGCCAAGATTTGAGCGGGGGATACAATGAGCAGTTCTTC	CASSQDLSGGYNEQFF
TRBJ2-1	TRBV6-4	NA	NA	TGTGCCAGCAGTCCGACAGGCCCATGGAATGAGCAGTTCTTC	CASSPTGPWNEQFF
TRBJ1-4	TRBV4-1	few	TRBD1	TGCGCCAGCAGCCAGAGACAGGGAGTGATCGATGAAAAACTGTTTTTT	CASSQRQGVIDEKLFF
TRBJ2-1	TRBV7-3	NA	TRBD2	TGTGCCAGCAGCTTCTCCGGGACTAGCGGGGCTAATGAGCAGTTCTTC	CASSFSGTSGANEQFF
TRBJ2-7	TRBV7-9	few	TRBD1	TGTGCCAGCAACCCGACAGGGACCAGCTCCTACGAGCAGTACTTC	CASNPTGTSSYEQYF
TRBJ2-7	TRBV6-5	NA	TRBD1	TGTGCCAGCAGTTGGGCAGGGGGCTCCTACGAGCAGTACTTC	CASSWAGGSYEQYF
TRBJ2-5	TRBV9	NA	TRBD2	TGTGCCAGCAGCCTTGGGACTAGCGGGGGGAACCAAGAGACCCAGTACTTC	CASSLGTSGGNQETQYF
TRBJ2-5	TRBV27	NA	TRBD1	TGTGCCAGCGGGACAGGAGGAGAGACCCAGTACTTC	CASGTGGETQYF
TRBJ2-6	TRBV6-6	NA	NA	TGTGCCAGCAGTTACGCGGAGGATGGGGCCAACGTCCTGACTTTC	CASSYAEDGANVLTF
TRBJ1-2	TRBV5-5	NA	NA	TGTGCCAGCAGCTTGGAGTATGGCGGGAGAAACGGCTACACCTTC	CASSLEYGGRNGYTF
TRBJ2-2	TRBV19	few	TRBD1	TGTGCCAGTAGTATAGCAGTGACGGGACAGGGGGCGACCGGGGAGCTGTTTTTT	CASSIAVTGQGATGELFF
TRBJ2-7	TRBV11-2	NA	NA	TGTGCCAGCAGCTCTGATTCCTACGAGCAGTACTTC	CASSSDSYEQYF
TRBJ1-5	TRBV6-5	NA	TRBD1	TGTGCCAGCGAATTCGGACAGGGGGAACAGCCCCAGCATTTT	CASEFGQGEQPQHF
TRBJ1-3	TRBV4-3	NA	NA	TGCGCCAGCAGCCAAGATCGGCGGTCTGGAAACACCATATATTTT	CASSQDRRSGNTIYF
TRBJ2-7	TRBV2	medium-sized	TRBD2	TGTGCCAGCATCGAGTGGGGGGGATACGAGCAGTACTTC	CASIEWGGYEQYF
TRBJ2-1	TRBV9	NA	NA	TGTGCCAGCAGCCCCGGCGGTAGAACCTACAATGAGCAGTTCTTC	CASSPGGRTYNEQFF
TRBJ2-5	TRBV5-1	NA	NA	TGCGCCAGCAGCACAGGGATCGGTCAAGAGACCCAGTACTTC	CASSTGIGQETQYF
TRBJ2-7	TRBV7-3	NA	TRBD2	TGTGCCAGCAGCGGAGAAGCGGGGTACTCCTACGAGCAGTACTTC	CASSGEAGYSYEQYF
TRBJ1-1	TRBV10-3	few	NA	TGTGCCATCACGGAGCAATGGGGCCGAAACGCTGAAGCTTTCTTT	CAITEQWGRNAEAFF
TRBJ1-2	TRBV5-4	medium-sized	NA	TGTGCCAGCAGCACCGGACTCGGGACATCGCTCAATGGCTACACCTTC	CASSTGLGTSLNGYTF
TRBJ2-1	TRBV28	NA	NA	TGTGCCAGCCCCCGCCGAGGCAGCCTGAACTACAATGAGCAGTTCTTC	CASPRRGSLNYNEQFF
TRBJ1-2	TRBV5-4	NA	TRBD1	TGTGCCACTCAATCCGGGACAGCGCTCAACTATGGCTACACCTTC	CATQSGTALNYGYTF
TRBJ1-2	TRBV5-5	NA	NA	TGTGCCAGCAGCACCGGACTCGGGACATCGCTCAATGGCTACACCTTC	CASSTGLGTSLNGYTF